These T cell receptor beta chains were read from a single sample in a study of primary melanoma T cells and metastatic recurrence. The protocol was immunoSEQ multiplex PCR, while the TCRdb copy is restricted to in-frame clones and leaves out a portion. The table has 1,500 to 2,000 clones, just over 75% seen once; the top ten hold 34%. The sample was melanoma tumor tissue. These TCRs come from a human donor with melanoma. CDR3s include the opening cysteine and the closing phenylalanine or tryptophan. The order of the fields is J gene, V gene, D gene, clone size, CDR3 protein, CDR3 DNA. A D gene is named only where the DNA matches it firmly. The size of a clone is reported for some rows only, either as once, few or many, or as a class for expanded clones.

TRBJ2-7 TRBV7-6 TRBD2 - CASRTTSGAMYEQYF TGTGCCAGCAGGACAACTAGCGGGGCGATGTACGAGCAGTACTTC
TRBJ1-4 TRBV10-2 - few CASRKRGRGDKEKLFF TGCGCCAGCAGGAAGCGGGGCAGGGGAGATAAGGAAAAACTGTTTTTT
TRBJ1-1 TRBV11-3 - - CASQREAILNTEAFF TGTGCCAGCCAGCGGGAGGCGATCCTAAACACTGAAGCTTTCTTT
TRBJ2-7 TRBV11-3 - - CASSFGPTLGEQYF TGTGCCAGCAGCTTTGGACCGACCCTGGGCGAGCAGTACTTC
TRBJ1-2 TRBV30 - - CAWSAGLNYGYTF TGTGCCTGGAGTGCGGGACTTAACTATGGCTACACCTTC
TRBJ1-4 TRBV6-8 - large CAISASDEKLFF TGTGCCATCAGTGCCTCAGATGAAAAACTGTTTTTT
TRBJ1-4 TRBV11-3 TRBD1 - CASSSGGLMDEKLFF TGTGCCAGCAGCTCAGGGGGTTTAATGGATGAAAAACTGTTTTTT
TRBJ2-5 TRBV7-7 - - CASSPRLTQETQYF TGTGCCAGCAGCCCACGACTAACACAAGAGACCCAGTACTTC
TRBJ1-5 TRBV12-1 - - CASSSPTDQPQHF TGTGCCAGCAGCTCTCCAACCGATCAGCCCCAGCATTTT
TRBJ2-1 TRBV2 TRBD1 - CASSGSDRGLDEQFF TGTGCCAGCAGTGGATCAGACAGGGGGCTTGATGAGCAGTTCTTC
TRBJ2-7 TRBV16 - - CASSRPDFLNEQYF TGTGCCAGCAGCCGCCCGGACTTTCTAAACGAGCAGTACTTC